This T cell receptor (beta chain) was documented in a study of T cell repertoires in cytomegalovirus infection. Overall study results and limits: HLA-C-restricted CMV clonotypes gave the most frequent clonotype in two of eight donors.

The CDR3 contains 18 residues. Germline V gene data show CDR1 as SQVTM and CDR2 as ANQGSEA. The ends were cut back, 0 bases at V and 0 bases at J, with 19 bases in the middle. TCRdb re-derived calls from the reads in MiXCR, one entry per CDR3 protein. The data contain approximately 260,000 distinct CDR3 sequences, over 15% of them seen just once; the ten biggest clones take up less than 60%. This clonotype was seen only a few times. Its target is not known. The sequence derives from a human donor in good health (CMV status not recorded). Some clones in this sample may be carry-over from other donors' samples. The sequenced material came from CD8+ T cells from PBMCs. The rearrangement uses TRBV29-1 and TRBJ2-3, with D tentatively TRBD1 (6 bases). CDR3 in amino acids: CSVEETFGQGPSTDTQYF. As DNA, the CDR3 is TGCAGCGTTGAAGAAACGTTTGGTCAGGGGCCCAGCACAGATACGCAGTATTTT.